These 19 T cell receptor beta chains were all obtained from the same sample, sequenced in a study of T-cell reconstitution after alpha-beta-depleted transplantation in children. Unique molecular identifiers were used in preparing the TCRbeta library. TCRdb redid the calling of the PCR reads with MiXCR, one entry per CDR3 protein. This sample carries under 300,000 distinct CDR3 sequences, under 14% of them seen once, and the ten largest clones take about a quarter. Here the sequenced sample was peripheral blood, taken 180 days after TCRalphabeta/CD19-depleted stem cell transplant. Receptor source: a male patient under 10 years old who had a stem cell transplant for chronic granulomatous disease, so the T cells may come from the graft donor.

This clonotype was observed at least ten times. J is TRBJ2-5 and V is TRBV9; D unresolved. Trimming left V 0 bases short and J 5 bases short, with 14 bases between. The CDR3 covers 15 residues. CDR1 and CDR2 (germline): SGDLS, YYNGEE. The CDR3 bases are TGTGCCAGCAGCGTAGATCAGCAGAGCATGGAGACCCAGTACTTC. Amino acid sequence: CASSVDQQSMETQYF.

The sample holds many counts of this clonotype. The gene calls are TRBV12-3 or TRBV12-4 and TRBJ1-1, with a tentative D call TRBD1 (5 bases). This CDR3 has 11 residues. With 5 bases removed from V and 11 bases from J, the gap between germline ends came to 12 bases. The CDR3 bases are TGTGCCAGCAGTAGGGGTATCAAGGCTTTCTTT. Translated, it gives CASSRGIKAFF.

This clonotype was recorded many times. The rearrangement uses TRBV7-3 and TRBJ2-7, with unresolved D. Germline CDR1 SGHTA, CDR2 FQGTGA. V was clipped by 2 bases and J by 3 bases, with 14 bases between them. CDR3 size: 15 residues. The CDR3 region is CASSLHSGQNYEQYF. The CDR3 coding sequence is TGTGCCAGCAGCTTACATTCGGGCCAGAACTACGAGCAGTACTTC.

This clonotype has ten or more counts. The chain joins TRBV7-2 to TRBJ2-2; D is unresolved. V dropped 2 bases and J dropped 6 bases, with 7 bases sitting between them. Germline values: CDR1 SGHTA, CDR2 FQGNSA. CDR3 length: 13 residues. CDR3 sequence: CASSLITAGELFF. CDR3 bases: TGTGCCAGCAGCTTAATAACGGCCGGGGAGCTGTTTTTT.

This clonotype was counted many times. V gene TRBV20-1 combines with J gene TRBJ1-1; TRBD1 aligns across 7 bases. V shed 8 bases, J shed 7 bases, and the junction held 7 bases outside the gene matches. The CDR3 consists of 11 residues. Germline V CDR1 and CDR2: DFQATT, SNEGSKA (reference sequence). CDR3 sequence reads: CSTSRQGEAFF. In DNA form, the CDR3 reads TGCAGTACCTCTCGACAGGGTGAAGCTTTCTTT.

Ten or more counts support this clonotype. J is TRBJ2-3 and V is TRBV24-1; 7 bases line up with TRBD2. Germline V gene sequence: CDR1 KGHDR, CDR2 SFDVKD. The CDR3 length is 16 residues. Losses at the gene ends were 1 base for V and 2 bases for J; bases not matched to a gene: 5. CDR3 sequence: CATSDFSSGATDTQYF. CDR3 coding DNA: TGTGCCACCAGTGATTTTTCTAGCGGAGCCACAGATACGCAGTATTTT.

A few counts support this clonotype. The rearrangement uses TRBV2 and TRBJ2-1, with TRBD2 matching 8 bases. The V and J ends lost 5 bases and 3 bases, in that order; junction bases with no gene match: 12. The CDR3 sequence is 17 residues long. The V gene's germline CDR1 is SNHLY and CDR2 FYNNEI. For the CDR3, the DNA is TGTGCCAGCAGTCAACCGGGAGGGCTAGGTATCTACAATGAGCAGTTCTTC. Protein sequence: CASSQPGGLGIYNEQFF.

This clonotype was detected many times. This rearrangement joins TRBV5-1 to TRBJ2-3; D gene uncertain. V shed 0 bases and J shed 2 bases, with 7 bases lying between them. Germline V CDR1 and CDR2: SGHRS, YFSETQ. The CDR3 covers 14 residues. The CDR3 DNA sequence: TGCGCCAGCAGCTTGGCACAAAACACAGATACGCAGTATTTT. Its translation: CASSLAQNTDTQYF.

The sample holds a few counts of this clonotype. One end of the junction is discordant with germline, which a read error may explain. The J gene is TRBJ2-1, the V gene TRBV10-3, with 11 positions matching TRBD2. CDR1 and CDR2 from the germline V gene are ENHRY and SYGVKD. CDR3 size: 12 residues. The CDR3 bases are TGTGCCATCAGTGCGGCCGGGACTAGCGGTATCTTC. Translated, it gives CAISAAGTSGIF.

Comment on this clonotype: This could be a read error, since a much larger clone is one nucleotide away. V gene TRBV20-1 combines with J gene TRBJ2-7, with 8 positions matching TRBD2. Germline CDR1 is DFQATT and CDR2 is SNEGSKA (reference sequence). The CDR3 sequence is 15 residues long. J lost 4 bases, V lost 3 bases, and 11 bases had no gene match. As DNA, the CDR3 is TGCAGTGCTAGCGGTCCTAGCGGGTCTCCGTACGAGCAGTACTTC. This codes for CSASGPSGSPYEQYF.

On this clonotype: Being one base from a much bigger clone, this may be a read error. The V and J genes are TRBV24-1 and TRBJ2-3; D perhaps matches TRBD2 (5 bases). The CDR3 extends over 18 amino acids. The V gene's germline CDR1 is KGHDR and CDR2 SFDVKD. The CDR3 loop reads CVTSDPAKGGLRTDTQYF. As DNA, the CDR3 is TGTGTCACCAGTGATCCCGCTAAAGGAGGCCTTCGCACAGATACGCAGTATTTT.

Ten or more counts support this clonotype. The V and J genes are TRBV28 and TRBJ2-6; D perhaps matches TRBD1 (7 bases). The V end lost 9 bases, the J end lost 1 base, and 16 bases lay between the germline ends. This CDR3 contains 16 residues. Germline loops: CDR1 MDHEN, CDR2 SYDVKM. The CDR3 region has the DNA TGTGCCAGGTGCGGGACAGCTTCTTCTGGGGCCAACGTCCTGACTTTC. Protein product: CARCGTASSGANVLTF.

This clonotype occurred many times. CDR3 coding DNA: TGTGCTAGTGGTTTGGGTAGCGGGAGGGTCTATGAGCAGTTCTTC. Translating it yields CASGLGSGRVYEQFF. The chain carries TRBV12-5 and TRBJ2-1, with TRBD2 identical over 11 bases. This CDR3 comprises 15 residues. Trimming at V came to 1 base and at J to 8 bases, leaving 4 bases not matched to a gene. CDR1 is LGHNT, CDR2 FRNRAP, per germline.

In this sample, this clonotype turned up many times. The chain combines TRBV7-3 with TRBJ2-1, with TRBD2 identical over 12 bases. Unmatched junction bases numbered 11, after V lost 4 bases and J lost 10 bases. This CDR3 contains 16 residues. Germline V gives CDR1 SGHTA, CDR2 FQGTGA. CDR3 protein: CASSWHLAGGQPEQFF. CDR3 nucleotide sequence: TGTGCCAGCAGCTGGCATCTAGCGGGAGGGCAGCCCGAGCAGTTCTTC.

This clonotype appeared a few times. This chain links TRBV4-2 with TRBJ2-7; 14 bases fit TRBD2. The germline gives CDR1 LGHNA, CDR2 YNFKEQ. The J segment lost 2 bases and the V segment lost 4 bases, leaving 13 bases of the junction unmatched. CDR3 length: 19 amino acids. CDR3 sequence: CASSPTLGTSGRVTYEQYF. Here the CDR3 DNA reads TGTGCCAGCAGCCCGACCTTGGGGACTAGCGGGAGAGTCACCTACGAGCAGTACTTC.

This clonotype was recorded many times. The chain couples TRBV12-3 or TRBV12-4 to TRBJ1-6; 8 bases agree with TRBD1. After removal of 3 bases from V and 7 bases from J, the junction contained 2 bases not matched to a gene. The CDR3 extends over 14 amino acids. The CDR3 here is CASSFTGGNSPLHF. For the CDR3, the DNA is TGTGCCAGCAGTTTTACAGGGGGGAATTCACCCCTCCACTTT.

This chain uses TRBV6-2 or TRBV6-3 with TRBJ2-1, with 9 bases that match TRBD2. Germline CDR1 reads MNHEY; CDR2 reads SVGEGT. The CDR3 loop spans 20 amino acids. V shed 0 bases and J 4 bases; nucleotides not matched to a gene: 16. CDR3 amino acids: CASSYSLPSSGSRQYNEQFF. The CDR3 nucleotides read TGTGCCAGCAGTTACTCTCTTCCGAGTAGCGGGAGTCGCCAATACAATGAGCAGTTCTTC.

This clonotype was seen repeatedly, ten times or more. V and J are TRBV11-2 and TRBJ2-1, with D perhaps matching TRBD1 or TRBD2 (5 bases each). V was pared by 5 bases and J by 8 bases, with 10 bases between. This CDR3 comprises 12 residues. CDR1 SGHAT and CDR2 FQNNGV come from the germline V gene. CDR3 in DNA: TGTGCCAGCAGCACCCCGGGGCATGAGCAGTTCTTC. It encodes CASSTPGHEQFF.

There are many counts of this clonotype. The chain joins TRBV9 to TRBJ1-3; tentatively, D is TRBD1 (5 bases). The V end lost 3 bases, the J end lost 0 bases, and 10 bases lay between the germline ends. The germline V gene has CDR1 SGDLS and CDR2 YYNGEE. This CDR3 region has 15 residues. CDR3 in amino acids: CASSAGPSSGNTIYF. The CDR3 region has the DNA TGTGCCAGCAGCGCGGGGCCGAGCTCTGGAAACACCATATATTTT.